The next 22 T cell receptor beta chains were all read from a single sample in a study of response to subunit inactivated influenza vaccine. TCRdb redid the calling of the RT-PCR reads with MiXCR, one entry per CDR3 protein. The table has more than 250,000 distinct CDR3 sequences, 20% to 25% seen once. Source: PBMCs from blood, taken approximately 20 months after vaccination. All receptors derive from a man between 50 and 69 years old who received an inactivated influenza vaccine.

The genes are TRBV6-5 and TRBJ2-2; D tentatively reads TRBD1 or TRBD2 (5 bases each). Germline CDR1 reads MNHEY; CDR2 reads SVGAGI. This CDR3 has 16 amino acids. Trimming took 7 bases from V and 0 from J, leaving 15 bases between them. CDR3 nucleotide sequence: TGTGCCAGCAATTCAGCCGGGACGGCGAACACCGGGGAGCTGTTTTTT. It codes for CASNSAGTANTGELFF.

Turning to this clonotype: The CDR3 does not close with the conserved phenylalanine or tryptophan, likely indicating a read error. This chain uses TRBV5-4 with TRBJ1-3, with 8 bases matching TRBD1. This CDR3 spans 15 amino acids. V shed 4 bases, J shed 0 bases, and the junction held 3 bases outside the gene matches. CDR1 SGHNT and CDR2 YYREEE come from the germline V gene (reference sequence). This CDR3 reads CASSPGQDSGNTIYL. CDR3 nucleotide sequence: TGTGCCAGCAGCCCGGGACAGGACTCTGGAAACACCATATATTTA.

This clonotype appeared many times. The chain uses TRBV15 and TRBJ1-1; 7 bases agree with TRBD1. From germline, CDR1 is LNHNV and CDR2 YYDKDF (reference sequence). The CDR3 consists of 16 residues. V was pared by 0 bases and J by 3 bases, with 7 bases of the junction left unmatched. CDR3 amino acids: CATSRDAGGWDTEAFF. The CDR3 nucleotides are TGTGCCACCAGCAGAGATGCAGGGGGGTGGGACACTGAAGCTTTCTTT.

In its sample, this clonotype was seen a few times. The chain links TRBV6-5 to TRBJ1-4; no reliable D call. CDR1 is MNHEY, CDR2 SVGAGI, per germline. Trimming stripped 2 bases from V and 5 bases from J, with 9 bases between. This CDR3 has 14 amino acids. The CDR3 sequence is CASSYLDGNEKLFF. The DNA for the CDR3 is TGTGCCAGCAGTTACCTGGACGGAAATGAAAAACTGTTTTTT.

The gene calls are TRBV6-1 and TRBJ2-6, with a weak D call TRBD1 (6 bases). The ends were cut back, 5 bases at V and 2 bases at J, with 10 bases in the middle. Looked up from germline, CDR1 is MNHNS and CDR2 is SASEGT. The CDR3 has 15 residues. CDR3 sequence reads: CASSPEGAGANVLTF. DNA of the CDR3: TGTGCCAGCAGTCCCGAGGGGGCTGGGGCCAACGTCCTGACTTTC.

The chain couples TRBV5-1 to TRBJ2-3; D is uncertain. There are 15 residues in the CDR3. Germline CDR1 and CDR2: SGHRS and YFSETQ. V was cut by 3 bases and J by 0 bases, with 11 bases left in between. The CDR3 nucleotides read TGCGCCAGCAGCTGGTACGGTTCTAGCACAGATACGCAGTATTTT. It yields the protein CASSWYGSSTDTQYF. Full variable domain (missing parts from reference TRBV5-1 and TRBJ2-3): KAGVTQTPRYLIKTRGQQVTLSCSPISGHRSVSWYQQTPGQGLQFLFEYFSETQRNKGNFPGRFSGRQFSNSRSEMNVSTLELGDSALYLCASSWYGSSTDTQYFGPGTRLTVL.

This clonotype was seen a handful of times. The chain combines TRBV28 with TRBJ1-2; D is perhaps TRBD1 (6 bases). Trimming removed 8 bases at V and 2 bases at J, with 15 bases between. CDR1 is MDHEN, CDR2 SYDVKM, per germline. CDR3 size: 14 residues. CDR3 protein: CASCRGGQNYGYTF. The CDR3 region has the DNA TGTGCCAGCTGTAGGGGGGGGCAGAACTATGGCTACACCTTC.

This clonotype was seen a handful of times. This chain joins TRBV4-1 and TRBJ1-3; tentatively, D is TRBD1 (6 bases). CDR1 and CDR2 from the germline V gene are MGHRA and YSYEKL. This CDR3 region has 15 residues. V lost 0 bases and J lost 5, with 11 bases in between. The CDR3 DNA is TGCGCCAGCAGCCAAGATTACAGGGTACGAAACACCATATATTTT. Protein: CASSQDYRVRNTIYF.

This clonotype turned up a few times. The J gene is TRBJ1-4, the V gene TRBV12-3 or TRBV12-4, with D perhaps matching TRBD1 (5 bases). Between the trimmed V and J ends, which lost 7 bases and 8 bases, there was a span of 17 bases. This CDR3 has 14 amino acids. As DNA, the CDR3 is TGTGCCAGCAATCCAGACAGACGCGGGGAAAAACTGTTTTTT. Translating gives CASNPDRRGEKLFF.

V is TRBV30 and J is TRBJ2-7, with D maybe TRBD1 (5 bases). The CDR3 contains 15 residues. V was cut by 3 bases and J by 4 bases, with 19 bases left in between. In germline, CDR1 is GTSNPN, CDR2 SVGIG (reference sequence). The CDR3 here is CAWSARSGHSYEQYF. Here the CDR3 DNA reads TGTGCCTGGAGCGCTCGATCAGGACACTCTTACGAGCAGTACTTC.

This clonotype was seen ten or more times. The chain employs TRBV25-1 and TRBJ1-1, with TRBD1 matching 7 bases. The CDR3 covers 14 residues. With V trimmed by 6 bases and J by 5 bases, 9 bases remained unmatched. From germline, CDR1 is MGHDK and CDR2 SYGVNS. The DNA of the CDR3 is TGTGCCAGCAGGTTAGGGGGCGGAGGGACTGAAGCTTTCTTT. Its translation is CASRLGGGGTEAFF.

This chain uses TRBV6-2 or TRBV6-3 with TRBJ2-1, with D possibly being TRBD1 (7 bases). The CDR3 covers 13 residues. Germline V lookup: CDR1 MNHEY, CDR2 SVGEGT. Trimming shortened V by 10 bases and J by 7 bases, and 17 bases separated the two germline ends. CDR3 nucleotides: TGTGCCACCCAGGGGGACTGGATAAATGAGCAGTTCTTC. It translates to CATQGDWINEQFF.

The chain employs TRBV10-1 and TRBJ2-5; no clear D. This CDR3 spans 15 amino acids. Germline V gene lookup returns CDR1 WNHNN and CDR2 SYGVQD (reference sequence). Deletions cut 8 bases from V and 0 bases from J, with 16 bases between. In DNA form, the CDR3 reads TGCGCCAGCGGGAACAGCCCCTTGTACCAAGAGACCCAGTACTTC. This encodes CASGNSPLYQETQYF.

This clonotype was counted between two and nine times. The chain links TRBV5-1 to TRBJ2-7; perhaps TRBD2 as D (5 bases). The CDR3 length is 15 residues. With 0 bases removed from V and 0 bases from J, the gap between germline ends came to 10 bases. Germline V gene lookup returns CDR1 SGHRS and CDR2 YFSETQ. Here the CDR3 DNA reads TGCGCCAGCAGCTTGGTTGGCGGGCCCTCCTACGAGCAGTACTTC. Its translation: CASSLVGGPSYEQYF.

Ten or more counts support this clonotype. The chain uses TRBV7-8 and TRBJ2-5; 7 nucleotides align to TRBD1. With 6 bases clipped from V and 5 bases from J, the junction kept 12 bases outside the gene matches. The CDR3 covers 15 residues. Per germline, CDR1 SGHVS and CDR2 FQNEAQ. The CDR3 loop reads CASSPTGAPRETQYF. The DNA for the CDR3 is TGTGCCAGCAGTCCCACAGGGGCCCCGAGGGAGACCCAGTACTTC.

The chain joins TRBV10-3 to TRBJ2-3; 8 bases agree with TRBD1. The CDR3 is 16 amino acids. Germline V lookup: CDR1 ENHRY, CDR2 SYGVKD. The V and J ends lost 2 bases and 1 base, in that order; junction bases with no gene match: 5. This chain's CDR3 is CAISEPQGVGTDTQYF. For the CDR3, the DNA is TGTGCCATCAGTGAGCCACAGGGGGTCGGCACAGATACGCAGTATTTT.

The V and J genes are TRBV29-1 and TRBJ1-5, with D tentatively TRBD1 (5 bases). The germline gives CDR1 SQVTM, CDR2 ANQGSEA. The V end was cut by 7 bases, the J end by 0 bases, with 10 bases between. The CDR3 totals 13 residues. CDR3 in DNA: TGCAGCGGGGGGGAATCTAGCAATCAGCCCCAGCATTTT. Encoded protein: CSGGESSNQPQHF.

V and J are TRBV7-6 and TRBJ1-6; a weak D match, TRBD1 (5 bases). The CDR3 totals 17 residues. The germline V gene has CDR1 SGHVS and CDR2 FNYEAQ. The V and J ends lost 2 bases and 7 bases respectively, with 18 bases between them. As DNA, the CDR3 is TGTGCCAGCAGCTTATGGGGCCCGGGCAGGGACAATTCACCCCTCCACTTT. This codes for CASSLWGPGRDNSPLHF.

The chain employs TRBV5-1 and TRBJ1-3; D ambiguous. The germline CDR1 and CDR2 sequences are SGHRS and YFSETQ. The CDR3 is made up of 15 amino acids. Trimming left V 4 bases short and J 0 bases short, with 11 bases between. As DNA, the CDR3 is TGCGCCAGCAGCCCTACGGGAGACTCTGGAAACACCATATATTTT. Its protein is CASSPTGDSGNTIYF.

This chain joins TRBV20-1 and TRBJ2-1, with 11 bases fitting TRBD2. J lost 1 base, V lost 3 bases, and 5 bases had no gene match. Germline V gene lookup returns CDR1 DFQATT and CDR2 SNEGSKA (reference sequence). This CDR3 spans 16 amino acids. CDR3 loop: CSASTSGGPSYNEQFF. The CDR3 DNA reads TGCAGTGCTAGCACTAGCGGGGGCCCTTCCTACAATGAGCAGTTCTTC.

V is TRBV20-1 and J is TRBJ2-7; 9 nucleotides match TRBD2. The CDR3 consists of 17 residues. The trim removed 0 bases at V and 2 bases at J, leaving 11 bases unmatched. Germline V gene sequence: CDR1 DFQATT, CDR2 SNEGSKA (reference sequence). The DNA for the CDR3 is TGCAGTGCTAGAGATCACGGCCTAGCGGGACTAGCCTACGAGCAGTACTTC. Translated, it gives CSARDHGLAGLAYEQYF.

The table lists this clonotype with many counts. The V call is TRBV18, the J call TRBJ1-5; unclear D gene. Germline V gives CDR1 KGHSH, CDR2 LQKENI. The CDR3 runs to 14 residues. Between the trimmed V and J ends, which lost 5 bases and 5 bases, there was a span of 13 bases. CDR3 residues: CASSAGYGDQPQHF. CDR3 DNA sequence: TGTGCCAGCTCAGCCGGATACGGCGATCAGCCCCAGCATTTT.